This is a list of T cell receptor beta chains from one sample in a study of blood T cell repertoires in COVID-19. Clones were sequenced by immunoSEQ multiplex PCR, and TCRdb holds only the in-frame ones, with some missing. The sample yields around 300,000 clones, about nine tenths seen once. Source material: peripheral blood. These receptors originate from a woman aged 25 to 39 with active or convalescent COVID-19. CDR3s include the opening cysteine and the closing phenylalanine or tryptophan. The order of the fields is CDR3 protein, CDR3 DNA, J gene, V gene, clone size, D gene. A D gene is named only where the DNA matches it firmly. Clone size is stated in some rows and not others, as once, few, many or a class when expanded.

CASSENTGGWASPLHF,TGTGCCAGCAGTGAAAATACAGGGGGCTGGGCGTCACCCCTCCACTTT,TRBJ1-6,TRBV25-1,once,TRBD1
CASSFGGNTEAFF,TGCGCCAGCAGCTTCGGGGGAAACACTGAAGCTTTCTTT,TRBJ1-1,TRBV5-1,NA,NA
CASSFGGRVGEKLFF,TGTGCCAGCAGTTTCGGGGGGCGCGTTGGTGAAAAACTGTTTTTT,TRBJ1-4,TRBV28,few,NA
CASSRSGSKNEKLFF,TGTGCCAGCAGTCGATCCGGGTCAAAGAATGAGAAACTGTTTTTT,TRBJ1-4,TRBV27,NA,NA
CASSERGANMYSYNSPLHF,TGTGCCAGCAGTGAACGCGGGGCGAATATGTACTCCTATAATTCACCCCTCCACTTT,TRBJ1-6,TRBV6-1,NA,NA
CASSLVGANYGYTF,TGTGCCAGCAGTTTAGTTGGGGCCAACTATGGCTACACCTTC,TRBJ1-2,TRBV28,NA,NA
CASSLPTGLNTEAFF,TGTGCCAGCAGCCTACCGACAGGGTTAAACACTGAAGCTTTCTTT,TRBJ1-1,TRBV11-2,NA,TRBD1
CASSQRLTSGEYF,TGTGCCAGCAGCCAGAGGCTAACTAGCGGAGAGTACTTC,TRBJ2-5,TRBV14,NA,TRBD2
CASSLRQGGEKLFF,TGTGCCAGCAGCTTAAGACAGGGGGGTGAAAAACTGTTTTTT,TRBJ1-4,TRBV7-9,NA,TRBD1
CASSQGVTEAFF,TGTGCCAGCAGCCAAGGCGTCACTGAAGCTTTCTTT,TRBJ1-1,TRBV3-1/TRBV3-2,NA,NA
CASSIGGTNSGANVLTF,TGTGCCAGTAGTATTGGGGGCACTAACTCTGGGGCCAACGTCCTGACTTTC,TRBJ2-6,TRBV19,NA,NA
CASSERGRELSEQFF,TGTGCCAGCAGTGAAAGGGGGCGCGAATTGTCTGAGCAGTTCTTC,TRBJ2-1,TRBV2,NA,TRBD1
CASSPGQGANTEAFF,TGCGCCAGCAGCCCAGGACAGGGGGCCAACACTGAAGCTTTCTTT,TRBJ1-1,TRBV5-1,NA,TRBD1
CARSSGRAAQETQYF,TGTGCCAGAAGCTCGGGCAGGGCCGCTCAGGAGACCCAGTACTTC,TRBJ2-5,TRBV7-5,NA,NA
CASSVAVAGNTIYF,TGTGCCAGCAGCGTAGCAGTTGCTGGAAACACCATATATTTT,TRBJ1-3,TRBV9,few,NA
CSVGTSGGYTDTQYF,TGCAGCGTTGGGACTAGCGGGGGTTACACAGATACGCAGTATTTT,TRBJ2-3,TRBV29-1,NA,TRBD2
CSANRGLGYTF,TGCAGTGCAAACAGGGGGCTAGGCTACACCTTC,TRBJ1-2,TRBV20-1,NA,TRBD1
CASNWKPGQGYQPQHF,TGTGCCAGCAACTGGAAACCGGGACAGGGGTATCAGCCCCAGCATTTT,TRBJ1-5,TRBV28,NA,TRBD1
CASSLGSGGFTDTQYF,TGTGCCAGCAGCTTAGGTAGCGGGGGGTTCACAGATACGCAGTATTTT,TRBJ2-3,TRBV7-9,NA,TRBD2
CATAPQGAIYNSPLHF,TGTGCCACCGCACCCCAGGGGGCCATATACAATTCACCCCTCCACTTT,TRBJ1-6,TRBV27,NA,TRBD1
CASSRTGQAYGYTF,TGTGCCAGCAGTAGGACAGGGCAAGCCTATGGCTACACCTTC,TRBJ1-2,TRBV28,NA,TRBD1